This T cell receptor (beta chain) was observed in a study of blood T cell repertoires in COVID-19. Looking at the study overall: Sites across the United States, Italy and Spain contributed samples from acute and convalescent COVID-19.

Categorization into cohorts depended on clinical history that participants reported. Sequenced by immunoSEQ multiplex PCR; TCRdb stores in-frame clones only, minus some. The sample carries some 320,000 clones, roughly 89% recorded once. Germline V gene lookup returns CDR1 LNHNV and CDR2 YYDKDF (reference sequence). The CDR3 contains 17 residues. The V gene end was trimmed by 5 bases and the J gene end by 4 bases; junction bases not matched to a gene: 11. The sample consisted of PBMCs or T cells enriched from blood (not recorded which). The chain employs TRBV15 and TRBJ2-7, with TRBD2 matching 13 bases. This clonotype was obtained from a woman between 50 and 59 years old who had been exposed to COVID-19. The CDR3 DNA follows: TGTGCCACCAGCCCAGGACTAGCGGGGGCTCTCGGTTACGAGCAGTACTTC. Its translation: CATSPGLAGALGYEQYF.